The rows below give T cell receptor beta chains drawn from one sample of a study of blood T cell repertoires in COVID-19. Clones were read by immunoSEQ multiplex PCR, and TCRdb kept only the in-frame ones, dropping some. Altogether approximately 230,000 clones are present, roughly four fifths being singletons, with the ten largest covering 8.9%. Specimen: peripheral blood. These receptors all stem from an older man with acute or convalescent COVID-19. CDR3s include the opening cysteine and the closing phenylalanine or tryptophan. D genes are given only for firm matches. Only some rows state a clone size, as once, few, many or a class for expanded clones.

>.|TRBV7-9|.|TRBJ1-1
CASSRSLGGRGTEAFF
TGTGCCAGCAGCCGATCTCTAGGGGGACGGGGCACTGAAGCTTTCTTT
>.|TRBV3-1/TRBV3-2|once|TRBJ2-3
CASSPTPGLTGTQYF
TGTGCCAGCAGTCCTACCCCGGGACTCACGGGTACGCAGTATTTT
>TRBD2|TRBV28|.|TRBJ2-2
CASSLSGGKTGELFF
TGTGCCAGCAGTTTGAGCGGGGGTAAAACCGGGGAGCTGTTTTTT
>.|TRBV21-1|.|TRBJ2-7
CASSKPLAGDHYEQYF
TGTGCCAGCAGCAAACCACTAGCGGGGGACCACTACGAGCAGTACTTC
>TRBD1|TRBV5-5|once|TRBJ1-6
CASSLGTVQVNSPLHF
TGTGCCAGCAGCCTGGGGACAGTCCAGGTGAATTCACCCCTCCACTTT
>TRBD1|TRBV6-5|.|TRBJ1-1
CASTRDSLNTEAFF
TGTGCCAGCACCCGGGACAGCTTGAACACTGAAGCTTTCTTT
>TRBD1|TRBV9|.|TRBJ2-2
CASSDTGGYAGELFF
TGTGCCAGCAGCGATACAGGGGGCTATGCCGGGGAGCTGTTTTTT
>.|TRBV6-4|.|TRBJ1-4
CASSDSGGKLFF
TGTGCCAGCAGTGACTCGGGAGGGAAGCTGTTTTTT
>TRBD2|TRBV9|.|TRBJ2-6
CASSGGGGAGANVLTF
TGTGCCAGCAGCGGCGGCGGGGGAGCGGGGGCCAACGTCCTGACTTTC
>TRBD1|TRBV28|.|TRBJ1-4
CASSPGTGSNEKLFF
TGTGCCAGCAGTCCCGGGACAGGGAGTAATGAAAAACTGTTTTTT
>.|TRBV5-1|.|TRBJ1-5
CASSRGRDQPQHF
TGCGCCAGCAGCCGGGGAAGGGATCAGCCCCAGCATTTT
>TRBD1|TRBV5-1|.|TRBJ2-7
CASSRPPSAGTVEQYF
TGCGCCAGCAGCAGGCCCCCCTCGGCCGGGACAGTGGAGCAGTACTTC
>TRBD1|TRBV5-8|.|TRBJ1-1
CASSLYRGGSEAFF
TGTGCCAGCAGCTTGTACAGGGGGGGGTCTGAAGCTTTCTTT
>.|TRBV5-6|.|TRBJ1-2
CASNPNRGGPNYGYTF
TGTGCCAGCAACCCCAATCGAGGGGGACCTAACTATGGCTACACCTTC
>TRBD1|TRBV7-2|once|TRBJ1-2
CASSPTTGQGGGYTF
TGTGCCAGCAGCCCTACTACGGGACAGGGAGGGGGCTACACCTTC
>TRBD2|TRBV27|.|TRBJ2-1
CASSPWTSGGPKFF
TGTGCCAGCAGTCCCTGGACTAGCGGGGGGCCCAAGTTCTTC
>.|TRBV5-1|.|TRBJ2-3
CASRGRGTGTDTQYF
TGCGCCAGCAGGGGTCGCGGGACCGGCACAGATACGCAGTATTTT
>TRBD1|TRBV11-2|.|TRBJ2-1
CASSSRQGPLGEQFF
TGTGCCAGCAGCTCCCGACAGGGGCCCCTCGGAGAGCAGTTCTTC
>TRBD2|TRBV25-1|few|TRBJ2-5
CASSGAGGETQYF
TGTGCCAGCAGTGGAGCGGGGGGGGAGACCCAGTACTTC
>.|TRBV5-1|.|TRBJ2-1
CASSSGLGPYNEQFF
TGCGCCAGCAGCTCGGGACTGGGCCCCTACAATGAGCAGTTCTTC
>.|TRBV19|.|TRBJ1-6
CASRRAWGPGPLHF
TGTGCCAGTAGAAGGGCATGGGGGCCGGGACCCCTCCACTTT
>.|TRBV6-5|.|TRBJ1-1
CASRMQSRVNTEAFF
TGTGCCAGCAGAATGCAGTCCCGGGTGAACACTGAAGCTTTCTTT
>.|TRBV20-1|.|TRBJ2-5
CSARLSRTQYF
TGCAGTGCTAGATTGAGCCGAACCCAGTACTTC
>TRBD2|TRBV27|.|TRBJ2-1
CASSFRTSGRGRSYNEQFF
TGTGCCAGCAGTTTTCGTACTAGCGGGAGGGGAAGGTCCTACAATGAGCAGTTCTTC
>.|TRBV4-2|.|TRBJ2-3
CASSQQGKDTQYF
TGTGCCAGCAGCCAACAGGGAAAAGATACGCAGTATTTT
>TRBD1|TRBV28|.|TRBJ1-5
CASSTLGQKNQPQHF
TGTGCCAGCAGTACCCTGGGACAGAAGAATCAGCCCCAGCATTTT
>.|TRBV30|.|TRBJ2-7
CAWNWELSYEQYF
TGTGCCTGGAACTGGGAGCTCTCCTACGAGCAGTACTTC
>TRBD1|TRBV5-1|.|TRBJ1-4
CASSLAGGDLNEKLFF
TGCGCCAGCAGCTTGGCAGGGGGAGACTTAAATGAAAAACTGTTTTTT
>.|TRBV6-1|.|TRBJ2-5
CASSDSGSGHRVKTQYF
TGTGCCAGCAGTGATTCAGGCAGTGGTCACAGGGTAAAGACCCAGTACTTC
>.|TRBV27|.|TRBJ1-5
CASSLSKGSSQPQHF
TGTGCCAGCAGTTTATCGAAAGGTAGCAGTCAGCCCCAGCATTTT
>.|TRBV10-2|.|TRBJ1-2
CASSKTGGTNYGYTF
TGCGCCAGCTCGAAGACGGGGGGCACTAACTATGGCTACACCTTC
>.|TRBV18|.|TRBJ2-1
CASSPSTGRTYNEQFF
TGTGCCAGCTCACCCTCGACAGGGAGGACCTACAATGAGCAGTTCTTC
>.|TRBV27|.|TRBJ1-4
CASSLRGYDEKLFF
TGTGCCAGCAGTTTAAGGGGGTATGATGAAAAACTGTTTTTT
>.|TRBV5-1|.|TRBJ2-6
CASSLGGTRSGANVLTF
TGCGCCAGCAGCTTGGGTGGCACCCGCTCTGGGGCCAACGTCCTGACTTTC
>TRBD2|TRBV9|.|TRBJ2-3
CASSVERTSGTTDTQYF
TGTGCCAGCAGCGTTGAACGGACTAGCGGGACAACAGATACGCAGTATTTT
>TRBD2|TRBV18|.|TRBJ2-7
CASSPAQRGYEQYF
TGTGCCAGCTCACCAGCCCAGCGGGGTTACGAGCAGTACTTC
>TRBD1|TRBV24-1|.|TRBJ1-2
CATWDRATDGYTF
TGTGCCACCTGGGACAGGGCGACGGATGGCTACACCTTC
>TRBD1|TRBV14|.|TRBJ2-7
CASSRTGQGNLYEQYF
TGTGCCAGCAGCCGCACCGGACAGGGGAATTTGTACGAGCAGTACTTC
>TRBD2|TRBV28|.|TRBJ2-1
CASSSPGLADYNEQFF
TGTGCCAGCAGTTCGCCAGGACTAGCGGACTACAATGAGCAGTTCTTC
>TRBD1|TRBV2|few|TRBJ2-7
CASRDRNYEQYF
TGTGCCAGCAGGGACAGGAACTACGAGCAGTACTTC
>TRBD1|TRBV5-1|.|TRBJ2-4
CASSPWDRARNIQYF
TGCGCCAGCAGCCCCTGGGACAGGGCAAGAAACATTCAGTACTTC
>TRBD1|TRBV5-4|.|TRBJ2-1
CASSFPGQGVGEQFF
TGTGCCAGCAGCTTTCCGGGACAGGGGGTGGGTGAGCAGTTCTTC
>.|TRBV4-2|.|TRBJ1-6
CASSQEGGNNSPLHF
TGTGCCAGCAGCCAAGAAGGAGGGAACAATTCACCCCTCCACTTT
>.|TRBV4-1|.|TRBJ2-7
CASSPRDTSYEQYF
TGCGCCAGCAGCCCCCGGGACACCTCCTACGAGCAGTACTTC
>.|TRBV19|.|TRBJ1-5
CASSMRTGNNQPQHF
TGTGCCAGTAGTATGAGGACGGGAAACAATCAGCCCCAGCATTTT
>TRBD1|TRBV6-5|.|TRBJ1-2
CASSYKGQGVYGYTF
TGTGCCAGCAGTTACAAGGGACAGGGGGTCTATGGCTACACCTTC
>TRBD2|TRBV2|.|TRBJ2-1
CASSKERGFSYNEQFF
TGTGCCAGCAGTAAGGAGCGGGGTTTTTCCTACAATGAGCAGTTCTTC
>TRBD2|TRBV9|.|TRBJ2-3
CASSATTRGVLTDTQYF
TGTGCCAGCAGCGCCACGACGCGGGGGGTCCTCACAGATACGCAGTATTTT
>TRBD2|TRBV6-6|.|TRBJ2-1
CASSPPGTSGRNNEQFF
TGTGCCAGCAGTCCTCCAGGGACTAGCGGGCGCAACAATGAGCAGTTCTTC
>.|TRBV5-1|.|TRBJ2-7
CASSWEDRYEQYF
TGCGCCAGCAGCTGGGAGGACAGGTACGAGCAGTACTTC
>.|TRBV12-3/TRBV12-4|.|TRBJ2-5
CASSRGGGTAPYF
TGTGCCAGCAGTAGGGGGGGAGGGACGGCTCCTTACTTC
>.|TRBV5-1|.|TRBJ2-3
CASSGLQSTDTQYF
TGCGCCAGCAGCGGCCTTCAAAGCACAGATACGCAGTATTTT
>TRBD1|TRBV10-3|once|TRBJ1-1
CAITTRGTGLDTEAFF
TGTGCCATCACTACAAGAGGGACAGGGTTAGACACTGAAGCTTTCTTT
>.|TRBV6-5|.|TRBJ1-2
CASFSGVGYGYTF
TGTGCCAGCTTTTCGGGGGTTGGCTATGGCTACACCTTC
>TRBD1|TRBV18|few|TRBJ2-7
CASSPLGTGGAYEQYF
TGTGCCAGCTCACCACTCGGGACAGGGGGTGCCTACGAGCAGTACTTC
>.|TRBV18|.|TRBJ2-7
CASSPGRGEQYF
TGTGCCAGCTCACCCGGAAGGGGCGAGCAGTACTTC
>TRBD2|TRBV28|.|TRBJ2-1
CASTLAGGPYNEQFF
TGTGCCAGCACCCTAGCGGGAGGGCCCTACAATGAGCAGTTCTTC
>.|TRBV18|.|TRBJ1-2
CASSPESGYTF
TGTGCCAGCTCACCTGAGAGTGGCTACACCTTC
>.|TRBV18|once|TRBJ1-5
CASSPSGDQPQHF
TGTGCCAGCTCACCGTCGGGGGATCAGCCCCAGCATTTT
>TRBD1|TRBV28|once|TRBJ1-4
CASSRGQGGEKLFF
TGTGCCAGCAGCCGGGGACAGGGAGGCGAAAAACTGTTTTTT